This T cell receptor beta chain was identified during a study of identifying expanded T cells in peripheral blood. Study-wide results and limits: Two-week clone count variance significantly increased as total template count grew. About 1.2 clones differed between technical replicates, versus approximately 16 and 20 over time.

This CDR3 is built from 13 residues. The germline V gene has CDR1 SNHLY and CDR2 FYNNEI. About this clone itself: Antigen: not known. Germline is not matched at one junction end, which may reflect a read error.

TCRdb keeps only in-frame clones here, not all; method: immunoSEQ multiplex PCR. The table has roughly 92,000 clones, 88% seen once. Healthy donors had no documented immune events, such as infections, while sampled. This chain uses TRBV2 with TRBJ1-1; 8 bases are a match to TRBD1. The sequence was obtained from a person aged 18 to 69 in good health. Input material: blood. CDR3 DNA sequence: TGTGCCAGCAGCTGGGACAGGAACGCTGAAGCTTTCTTT. It translates to CASSWDRNAEAFF.